The clone carrying this T cell receptor (beta chain) showed up just a few times. As yet, its antigen is unknown. The data were taken from a study of T-cell memory formation after mild COVID-19. Study summary: Across donors, TCR clusters were largely donor specific. Study results and caveats: CM and EM subsets held most contracting CD4+ clones; EMRA held CD8+ ones. Several responding clones turned up in pre-infection memory, indicating that cross-reactive memory may have taken part.

Germline CDR1 MGHRA, CDR2 YSYEKL. J was trimmed by 4 bases and V by 5 bases; bases with no gene match: 11. This CDR3 region has 16 residues. TCRdb recomputed calls from the 5' RACE reads with MiXCR, one row per CDR3 protein. The sample lists about 140,000 distinct CDR3 sequences, around 27% seen once, with approximately 25% in the top ten. This chain uses TRBV4-1 with TRBJ1-2; 9 bases fit TRBD1. The sequence was collected from an adult woman who had mild COVID-19 (a few samples of this study predate the infection). Cell type and time point are not known. The specimen was PBMCs or a T cell subset sorted from them (not recorded which). CDR3 coding DNA: TGCGCCAGCAGCGCGTCACAGGGGGCAGAGGCCTATGGCTACACCTTC. Protein product: CASSASQGAEAYGYTF.